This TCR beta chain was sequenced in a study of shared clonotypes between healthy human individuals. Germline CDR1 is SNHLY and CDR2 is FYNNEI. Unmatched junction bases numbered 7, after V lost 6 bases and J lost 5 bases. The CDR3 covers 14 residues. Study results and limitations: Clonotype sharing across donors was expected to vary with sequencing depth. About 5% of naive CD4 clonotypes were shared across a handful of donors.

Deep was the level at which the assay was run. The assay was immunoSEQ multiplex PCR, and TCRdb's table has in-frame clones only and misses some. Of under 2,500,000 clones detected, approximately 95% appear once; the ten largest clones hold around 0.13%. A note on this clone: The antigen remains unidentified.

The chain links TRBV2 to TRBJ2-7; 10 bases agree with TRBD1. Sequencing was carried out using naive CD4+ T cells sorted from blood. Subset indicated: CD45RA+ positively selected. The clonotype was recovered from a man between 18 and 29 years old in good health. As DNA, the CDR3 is TGTGCCAGCAGCCCTGCGGGACAGGGGAACGAGCAGTACTTC. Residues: CASSPAGQGNEQYF. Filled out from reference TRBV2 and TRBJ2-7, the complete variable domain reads EPEVTQTPSHQVTQMGQEVILRCVPISNHLYFYWYRQILGQKVEFLVSFYNNEISEKSEIFDDQFSVERPDGSNFTLKIRSTKLEDSAMYFCASSPAGQGNEQYFGPGTRLTVT.